This TCR beta chain came from a study of lung T cells in sarcoidosis with Löfgren's syndrome. Study in general: CD4+ T cells build up in sarcoidosis bronchoalveolar lavage fluid.

Germline V gives CDR1 DFQATT, CDR2 SNEGSKA (reference sequence). This CDR3 is 14 amino acids long. V was shortened by 3 bases and J by 2 bases, with 14 bases between the two germline ends. This clonotype appeared many times. Its antigen is still unknown. Each CDR3 protein is one row after TCRdb ran MiXCR on the reads. The repertoire holds roughly 63,000 distinct CDR3 sequences, with 21% as singletons. Findings and limits, study-wide: Paired TRAV12-1/TRBV2 TCRs showed CDR3 homology and preferential pairing. Versus controls, Löfgren's syndrome patients reportedly showed TRAV12-1 and TRBV2 as most expanded. Shared TRAV12-1 and TRBV2 CDR3 motifs were reported across several patients.

The rearrangement joins TRBV20-1 to TRBJ2-7, with D possibly matching TRBD1 (6 bases). Source material: CD4+ T cells from PBMCs. This receptor was taken from a human donor with sarcoidosis (Löfgren's syndrome or another form), or a control subject (not recorded which). This CDR3 reads CSASDGQSPYEQYV. CDR3 nucleotide sequence: TGCAGTGCTAGCGATGGACAGTCACCCTACGAGCAGTACGTC.